The rows below give T cell receptor beta chains drawn from one sample of a study of T cell responses to AZD1222 COVID-19 vaccine. The data were produced by immunoSEQ multiplex PCR, yet TCRdb's version contains in-frame clones alone and is incomplete. The sample lists approximately 94,000 clones, around nine tenths occurring once. Sequencing used peripheral blood, obtained on day 0 of AZD1222 vaccination. Receptors were obtained from an adult in good health. Both conserved end residues are part of each CDR3. The D gene is left open where the match is weak. Clone size is shown for a subset of rows, as once, few, many or a class of expanded clone.

j_call v_call d_call clone_size cdr3_aa cdr3_nt
TRBJ1-3 TRBV7-9 - - CASSRQQDSLNTIYF TGTGCCAGCAGCCGGCAGCAGGACTCTCTGAACACCATATATTTT
TRBJ1-5 TRBV5-1 - - CASSLAGTPNQPQHF TGCGCCAGCAGCTTGGCCGGGACACCGAATCAGCCCCAGCATTTT
TRBJ1-6 TRBV28 - - CASSFIRLGGNSPLHF TGTGCCAGCAGTTTTATAAGGTTGGGGGGAAATTCACCCCTCCACTTT
TRBJ2-1 TRBV18 TRBD2 - CASSPTSDLSYNEQFF TGTGCCAGCTCACCAACTAGCGACCTCTCCTACAATGAGCAGTTCTTC
TRBJ2-7 TRBV28 - - CASSQSGLGSYEQYF TGTGCCAGCAGTCAAAGCGGTCTCGGCTCCTACGAGCAGTACTTC
TRBJ1-6 TRBV5-6 TRBD1 - CASSLVGDRGLYNSPLHF TGTGCCAGCAGCTTGGTTGGGGACAGGGGGCTCTATAATTCACCCCTCCACTTT
TRBJ2-5 TRBV27 - - CASSLNGGLQAETQYF TGTGCCAGCAGTTTAAACGGAGGTTTACAAGCAGAGACCCAGTACTTC
TRBJ1-1 TRBV3-1/TRBV3-2 - - CASSQGPTQAFF TGTGCCAGCAGCCAAGGACCGACCCAAGCTTTCTTT
TRBJ2-1 TRBV13 - once CASSIRDLPYNEQFF TGTGCCAGCAGCATACGGGACTTACCTTACAATGAGCAGTTCTTC
TRBJ1-5 TRBV7-6 TRBD1 once CASSLGTGGNQPQHF TGTGCCAGCAGCTTGGGGACAGGGGGCAATCAGCCCCAGCATTTT
TRBJ2-1 TRBV5-1 TRBD2 - CASEAGGSHNEQFF TGCGCCAGCGAAGCGGGAGGGTCCCACAATGAGCAGTTCTTC
TRBJ1-2 TRBV28 TRBD1 - CASSLSETGWGYTF TGTGCCAGCAGTTTATCCGAGACAGGGTGGGGCTACACCTTC
TRBJ1-1 TRBV13 - - CASSVHPRAPTSMNTEAFF TGTGCCAGCAGCGTCCATCCCAGGGCCCCAACTTCAATGAACACTGAAGCTTTCTTT
TRBJ2-1 TRBV4-1 TRBD2 - CASSLYSIAGVALVEQFF TGCGCCAGCAGCCTCTACTCTATAGCGGGAGTAGCGTTGGTTGAGCAGTTCTTC
TRBJ2-2 TRBV28 - - CASSGGTGELFF TGTGCCAGCAGTGGGGGAACCGGGGAGCTGTTTTTT
TRBJ2-7 TRBV21-1 - - CASSLPDRACDEQYF TGTGCCAGCAGCCTACCGGACAGGGCGTGCGACGAGCAGTACTTC
TRBJ2-1 TRBV4-1 - - CASSQPREDPYNEQFF TGCGCCAGCAGCCAACCCAGGGAGGACCCCTACAATGAGCAGTTCTTC
TRBJ1-2 TRBV2 - - CASKENYGYTF TGTGCCAGCAAGGAGAACTATGGCTACACCTTC
TRBJ2-4 TRBV28 - - CASSLFEPVAKNIQYF TGTGCCAGCAGTTTATTTGAACCGGTAGCCAAAAACATTCAGTACTTC
TRBJ2-7 TRBV6-5 - - CASSYSTGQYSYEQYF TGTGCCAGCAGTTACTCGACAGGTCAATATTCCTACGAGCAGTACTTC
TRBJ2-1 TRBV5-1 TRBD1 - CASSPDPGQYNEQFF TGCGCCAGCAGCCCAGACCCGGGACAGTACAATGAGCAGTTCTTC
TRBJ2-3 TRBV4-2 - few CASSQDWARGYGTDTQYF TGTGCCAGCAGCCAAGATTGGGCAAGGGGGTACGGGACAGATACGCAGTATTTT
TRBJ2-2 TRBV11-3 TRBD1 - CASSLGTQGYPGELFF TGTGCCAGCAGCTTAGGTACACAGGGGTACCCCGGGGAGCTGTTTTTT
TRBJ2-2 TRBV5-1 TRBD2 - CASSSGLAGVGGELFF TGCGCCAGCAGCTCCGGACTAGCGGGAGTAGGCGGGGAGCTGTTTTTT
TRBJ2-3 TRBV9 - - CASSVPPGKGSADTQYF TGTGCCAGCAGCGTCCCCCCTGGGAAGGGGAGCGCAGATACGCAGTATTTT
TRBJ1-1 TRBV3-1/TRBV3-2 - - CASSQDLRASYYTEAFF TGTGCCAGCAGCCAAGACCTCAGGGCCAGTTACTACACTGAAGCTTTCTTT
TRBJ1-5 TRBV7-9 - - CASSSRTGTENQPQHF TGTGCCAGCAGCTCTCGGACCGGGACGGAGAATCAGCCCCAGCATTTT
TRBJ1-1 TRBV27 - - CASSLVDVRNTEAFF TGTGCCAGCAGTTTAGTGGACGTGAGGAACACTGAAGCTTTCTTT
TRBJ1-1 TRBV7-3 TRBD1 - CASSLSGTGDSAFF TGTGCCAGCAGCCTGTCCGGGACAGGAGATTCGGCTTTCTTT
TRBJ1-4 TRBV11-2 - - CASSLLGIGAPRKLFF TGTGCCAGCAGCTTGTTGGGGATAGGGGCGCCCCGAAAACTGTTTTTT
TRBJ2-2 TRBV7-8 - - CASSLTFSANTGELFF TGTGCCAGCAGCTTAACCTTCTCCGCGAACACCGGGGAGCTGTTTTTT
TRBJ2-7 TRBV10-3 TRBD2 - CAISDLAGHYEQYF TGTGCCATCAGTGATTTAGCGGGGCACTACGAGCAGTACTTC
TRBJ2-6 TRBV5-1 TRBD2 - CASSLFSSGSSGANVLTF TGCGCCAGCAGCTTGTTTTCCAGCGGGAGCTCTGGGGCCAACGTCCTGACTTTC
TRBJ2-5 TRBV5-1 - - CASTKQGPRETQYF TGCGCCAGTACAAAACAGGGTCCGAGGGAGACCCAGTACTTC
TRBJ1-4 TRBV28 - - CANPTQGPEKLFF TGTGCCAACCCCACCCAAGGGCCGGAAAAACTGTTTTTT
TRBJ2-6 TRBV5-5 TRBD1 - CASSSGTGASGANVLTF TGTGCCAGCAGCTCCGGGACAGGGGCGTCCGGGGCCAACGTCCTGACTTTC
TRBJ2-7 TRBV11-2 TRBD2 - CASSLDPGLAFTYEQYF TGTGCCAGCAGCTTAGATCCCGGACTAGCTTTTACCTACGAGCAGTACTTC
TRBJ2-5 TRBV18 - - CASSPPARGEETQYF TGTGCCAGCTCACCCCCCGCGAGGGGGGAAGAGACCCAGTACTTC
TRBJ2-3 TRBV6-5 - once CASSAEIISQYF TGTGCCAGCAGCGCCGAGATTATATCGCAGTATTTT
TRBJ2-1 TRBV10-2 - - CASSWRGSSYNEQFF TGCGCCAGCAGTTGGAGAGGGAGCTCCTACAATGAGCAGTTCTTC
TRBJ2-7 TRBV6-6 TRBD2 - CAAGTSGYEQYF TGTGCCGCCGGGACTAGCGGATACGAGCAGTACTTC
TRBJ1-4 TRBV7-9 - - CASSLVKNEKLFF TGTGCCAGCAGCTTAGTAAAGAATGAAAAACTGTTTTTT